A single sample gave rise to the 26 T cell receptor beta chains below, sequenced in a study of blood T cell repertoires in COVID-19. Sequenced by immunoSEQ multiplex PCR; TCRdb stores in-frame clones only, minus some. The repertoire holds about 280,000 clones, with about 90% as singletons. The sequencing input was peripheral blood. The receptors here all came from a woman aged 25 to 39 who had recovered from COVID-19.

In its sample, this clone was seen once. The rearrangement joins TRBV19 to TRBJ2-2, with a weak D call TRBD2 (5 bases). Looked up from germline, CDR1 is LNHDA and CDR2 is SQIVND (reference sequence). The germline V and J ends were trimmed by 6 bases and 0 bases, with 17 bases remaining between them. The CDR3 is 17 residues long. DNA for the CDR3: TGTGCCAGTAGGCTAAAGCTAGCTGGGGCGAACACCGGGGAGCTGTTTTTT. Translating gives CASRLKLAGANTGELFF.

Here the CDR3 reads CASSLWAQGNTEAFF. The CDR3 bases are TGTGCCAGCAGCCTGTGGGCACAGGGGAACACTGAAGCTTTCTTT. The chain couples TRBV7-2 to TRBJ1-1; possible D gene TRBD1, 6 bases. Germline-derived CDR1 and CDR2 are SGHTA and FQGNSA. Between the trimmed V and J ends, which lost 5 bases and 1 base, there was a span of 14 bases. CDR3 size: 15 residues.

The chain has TRBV4-1 and TRBJ1-1; TRBD1 aligns across 7 bases. V shed 3 bases and J 2 bases; nucleotides not matched to a gene: 6. This CDR3 comprises 15 residues. Germline V gene lookup returns CDR1 MGHRA and CDR2 YSYEKL. CDR3 DNA: TGCGCCAGCAGCCAGCTCCAGGGGGTTAACACTGAAGCTTTCTTT. This sequence encodes CASSQLQGVNTEAFF.

The chain couples TRBV19 to TRBJ1-5; perhaps TRBD1 as D (5 bases). Per the germline V gene, CDR1 is LNHDA and CDR2 is SQIVND (reference sequence). This CDR3 contains 15 residues. V lost 6 bases and J lost 1, with 13 bases in between. CDR3 bases: TGTGCCAGTAGCCACGGGGGGAGAAGCAATCAGCCCCAGCATTTT. Protein: CASSHGGRSNQPQHF.

V is TRBV5-5 and J is TRBJ1-2; D is ambiguous. This CDR3 contains 14 residues. The V and J ends lost 3 bases and 7 bases respectively, with 16 bases between them. Germline values: CDR1 SGHKS, CDR2 YYEKEE (reference sequence). CDR3 amino acids: CASSSNVGGPGYTF. DNA of the CDR3: TGTGCCAGCAGCTCGAATGTGGGAGGGCCTGGCTACACCTTC.

This chain links TRBV27 with TRBJ2-7; D remains unclear. V was cut by 1 base and J by 1 base, with 14 bases left in between. Germline assignment: CDR1 MNHEY and CDR2 SMNVEV (reference sequence). The CDR3 loop spans 16 amino acids. The CDR3 reads CASSLFAVIPSYEQYF. In nucleotides, the CDR3 is TGTGCCAGCAGTTTATTCGCGGTAATCCCTTCCTACGAGCAGTACTTC.

This clone appeared a few times. V gene TRBV28 combines with J gene TRBJ1-1; no definite D call. This CDR3 comprises 12 residues. The ends were cut back, 5 bases at V and 7 bases at J, with 11 bases in the middle. CDR1 is MDHEN and CDR2 is SYDVKM in the germline V gene. CDR3: CASSSSGGEAFF. The CDR3 coding sequence is TGTGCCAGCAGTAGTTCAGGAGGTGAAGCTTTCTTT.

The chain combines TRBV5-4 with TRBJ2-5; D perhaps matches TRBD1 (5 bases). V shed 0 bases and J shed 2 bases, with 14 bases lying between them. The CDR3 is made up of 16 amino acids. The germline CDR1 and CDR2 sequences are SGHNT and YYREEE (reference sequence). CDR3 amino acids: CASSLEAGWGQETQYF. The DNA for the CDR3 is TGTGCCAGCAGCTTGGAGGCAGGGTGGGGACAAGAGACCCAGTACTTC.

V is TRBV13 and J is TRBJ2-1, with D possibly being TRBD1 (6 bases). Trimming took off 5 bases at V and 0 bases at J, with 11 bases between the two ends. Germline loops: CDR1 PRHDT, CDR2 FYEKMQ (reference sequence). The CDR3 length is 15 residues. Written as DNA, the CDR3 is TGTGCCAGCAGCCCTCGACAGGTCTCCTACAATGAGCAGTTCTTC. It yields the protein CASSPRQVSYNEQFF. The variable domain in full, completed from reference TRBV13 and TRBJ2-1, reads AAGVIQSPRHLIKEKRETATLKCYPIPRHDTVYWYQQGPGQDPQFLISFYEKMQSDKGSIPDRFSAQQFSDYHSELNMSSLELGDSALYFCASSPRQVSYNEQFFGPGTRLTVL.

J is TRBJ2-1 and V is TRBV4-3, with 10 nucleotides matching TRBD2. This CDR3 has 16 residues. Germline V CDR1 and CDR2: LGHNA, YSLEER. V lost 1 base and J lost 7; bases outside the gene matches: 7. CDR3 in DNA: TGCGCCAGCAGCCAAGTAGTAGCGGGAGGTCTTAATGAGCAGTTCTTC. It translates to CASSQVVAGGLNEQFF.

This clone was counted only a few times. CDR3 nucleotide sequence: TGTGCCAGCAGCGCAGGGACACGAGAGACCCAGTACTTC. Amino acids: CASSAGTRETQYF. The chain combines TRBV9 with TRBJ2-5; D may be TRBD1 (6 bases). The CDR3 covers 13 residues. V was trimmed by 3 bases and J by 4 bases, leaving 10 bases between them. The germline V gene encodes CDR1 SGDLS and CDR2 YYNGEE.

The chain couples TRBV7-2 to TRBJ1-1; D call uncertain. CDR3 length equals 16 residues. Per the germline V gene, CDR1 is SGHTA and CDR2 is FQGNSA. Trimming removed 2 bases at V and 0 bases at J, with 13 bases between. CDR3 sequence (DNA): TGTGCCAGCAGCTTAAATGCGGTATCCATGAACACTGAAGCTTTCTTT. This gives the protein CASSLNAVSMNTEAFF.

The rearrangement uses TRBV14 and TRBJ1-2, with TRBD1 matching over 8 bases. This CDR3 spans 17 amino acids. V lost 1 base and J lost 6; bases outside the gene matches: 13. Per the germline V gene, CDR1 is SGHDN and CDR2 is FVKESK. The CDR3 nucleotides are TGTGCCAGCAGCCAAGCACTAAGCGGGCAGGGGGCGGATGGCTACACCTTC. Translating it yields CASSQALSGQGADGYTF. Looking up the rest from reference TRBV14 and TRBJ1-2 gives the full variable domain: EAGVTQFPSHSVIEKGQTVTLRCDPISGHDNLYWYRRVMGKEIKFLLHFVKESKQDESGMPNNRFLAERTGGTYSTLKVQPAELEDSGVYFCASSQALSGQGADGYTFGSGTRLTVV.

The chain uses TRBV5-5 and TRBJ1-5, with a tentative D call TRBD1 (5 bases). The CDR3 covers 12 residues. The germline V gene encodes CDR1 SGHKS and CDR2 YYEKEE (reference sequence). Trimming removed 2 bases at V and 7 bases at J, with 7 bases between. The CDR3 loop is CASSFRGQPQHF. CDR3 DNA: TGTGCCAGCAGCTTCCGGGGGCAGCCCCAGCATTTT.

The J gene is TRBJ1-3, the V gene TRBV9, with D possibly TRBD1 on 5 matching bases. From germline, CDR1 is SGDLS and CDR2 YYNGEE. This CDR3 spans 14 amino acids. Trimming took 2 bases from V and 3 from J, leaving 9 bases between them. This CDR3 is CASSVQGFGNTIYF. DNA of the CDR3: TGTGCCAGCAGCGTCCAGGGATTTGGAAACACCATATATTTT.

For this clone: This CDR3 is also generated by other DNA sequences in the sample. The chain recombines TRBV6-5 with TRBJ1-1, with D possibly matching TRBD1 (6 bases). V lost 5 bases and J 1 base, leaving 8 bases between the germline ends. The CDR3 covers 13 residues. The germline V gene has CDR1 MNHEY and CDR2 SVGAGI. CDR3: CASSLTGNTEAFF. The DNA of the CDR3 is TGTGCCAGCAGTCTGACAGGGAACACTGAAGCTTTCTTT.

J is TRBJ1-2 and V is TRBV7-8; D remains ambiguous. Trimming left V 1 base short and J 1 base short, with 7 bases between. This CDR3 has 14 residues. Germline CDR1 reads SGHVS; CDR2 reads FQNEAQ. CDR3 nucleotide sequence: TGTGCCAGCAGCTTAGGAACAGTTAACTATGGCTACACCTTC. Translating it yields CASSLGTVNYGYTF.

This clone was seen more than once but under ten times. CDR3 loop: CASNSGNTDTQYF. CDR3 DNA: TGCGCCAGCAATAGCGGGAACACAGATACGCAGTATTTT. The chain employs TRBV5-1 and TRBJ2-3, with 8 positions matching TRBD2. The length of the CDR3 is 13 residues. The V and J ends lost 6 bases and 2 bases, in that order; junction bases with no gene match: 2. Germline CDR1 and CDR2: SGHRS and YFSETQ.

V gene TRBV4-1 combines with J gene TRBJ1-6; D remains unclear. The CDR3 totals 15 residues. V gave up 0 bases and J gave up 5 bases, with 8 bases separating them. Germline CDR1 is MGHRA and CDR2 is YSYEKL. The CDR3 sequence is CASSQDSRDNSPLHF. CDR3 bases: TGCGCCAGCAGCCAAGATTCTCGGGATAATTCACCCCTCCACTTT.

The chain combines TRBV6-6 with TRBJ2-7; 7 nucleotides line up with TRBD1. Germline assignment: CDR1 MNHNY and CDR2 SVGAGI (reference sequence). V lost 0 bases and J lost 2; bases outside the gene matches: 4. The CDR3 runs 15 residues. The DNA for the CDR3 is TGTGCCAGCAGTTACTCGAGTACAGGGGCCTACGAGCAGTACTTC. This codes for CASSYSSTGAYEQYF.

V and J are TRBV11-2 and TRBJ1-2; 8 positions match TRBD1. V lost 2 bases to trimming and J lost 8 bases; unmatched junction nucleotides: 13. The CDR3 loop spans 16 amino acids. CDR1 is SGHAT, CDR2 FQNNGV, per germline. CDR3 residues: CASSLRGQGARGGYTF. Here the CDR3 DNA reads TGTGCCAGCAGCTTAAGAGGTCAGGGGGCGAGGGGCGGCTACACCTTC.

J is TRBJ2-7 and V is TRBV14; D is undetermined. The CDR3 is 12 amino acids. Germline-derived CDR1 and CDR2 are SGHDN and FVKESK. V lost 1 base and J lost 5, with 6 bases in between. The CDR3 DNA sequence: TGTGCCAGCAGCCAAGCCCCGGACGAGCAGTACTTC. Amino acid sequence: CASSQAPDEQYF.

The chain has TRBV18 and TRBJ1-1; possible D gene TRBD1, 5 bases. V was trimmed by 5 bases and J by 1 base, leaving 11 bases between them. Germline V gene lookup returns CDR1 KGHSH and CDR2 LQKENI. The CDR3 spans 14 residues. CDR3 nucleotide sequence: TGTGCCAGCTCAACGGGGCGGGGGAACACTGAAGCTTTCTTT. It specifies CASSTGRGNTEAFF. Using reference TRBV18 and TRBJ1-1 for the parts outside the CDR3, the full variable domain is NAGVMQNPRHLVRRRGQEARLRCSPMKGHSHVYWYRQLPEEGLKFMVYLQKENIIDESGMPKERFSAEFPKEGPSILRIQQVVRGDSAAYFCASSTGRGNTEAFFGQGTRLTVV.

The gene calls are TRBV7-2 and TRBJ2-2; D might be TRBD2 (7 bases). The CDR3 is 16 residues long. From germline, CDR1 is SGHTA and CDR2 FQGNSA. The ends were cut back, 1 base at V and 3 bases at J, with 12 bases in the middle. The CDR3 bases are TGTGCCAGCAGCTTAGTGGCGGGGGCACACACCGGGGAGCTGTTTTTT. Amino acids: CASSLVAGAHTGELFF. The full variable domain, with the rest looked up from reference TRBV7-2 and TRBJ2-2, is GAGVSQSPSNKVTEKGKDVELRCDPISGHTALYWYRQSLGQGLEFLIYFQGNSAPDKSGLPSDRFSAERTGGSVSTLTIQRTQQEDSAVYLCASSLVAGAHTGELFFGEGSRLTVL.

This clone was counted between two and nine times. The chain recombines TRBV7-2 with TRBJ1-2; D gene ambiguous. The CDR3 consists of 13 residues. Germline loops: CDR1 SGHTA, CDR2 FQGNSA. V was shortened by 4 bases and J by 4 bases, with 10 bases between the two germline ends. CDR3 sequence reads: CASSSQISYGYTF. CDR3 nucleotide sequence: TGTGCCAGCAGCTCACAGATTTCCTATGGCTACACCTTC.

This chain uses TRBV19 with TRBJ2-1, with D uncertain. V was shortened by 6 bases and J by 1 base, with 16 bases between the two germline ends. The CDR3 runs to 16 residues. The germline CDR1 and CDR2 sequences are LNHDA and SQIVND (reference sequence). The CDR3 reads CASRPSADASYNEQFF. The CDR3 nucleotides read TGTGCCAGTAGACCGTCGGCGGATGCGTCCTACAATGAGCAGTTCTTC.